This T cell receptor beta chain was identified during a study of T cell repertoires in cytomegalovirus infection. Study overall: Well-studied HLA-B-restricted epitopes and recently identified HLA-C-restricted epitopes of CMV were both used in the study. Broader study findings: Ex vivo responses were dominated by HLA-C-restricted CMV-specific TCR beta clonotypes.

This clonotype was counted only a few times. Its target is not known. TCRdb itself ran the reads through MiXCR, one entry per CDR3 protein. This sample has 26,000 or so distinct CDR3 sequences; under 20% occur once, and the top ten carry approximately 80%. The CDR3 runs to 14 residues. CDR1 MDHEN and CDR2 SYDVKM come from the germline V gene. Trimming stripped 3 bases from V and 0 bases from J, with 8 bases between. The sequences come from CD8+ T cells from cultured PBMCs, collected from culture after CMV antigen stimulation. V usage is TRBV28 and J usage is TRBJ1-2, with no clear D. This receptor was obtained from a human donor in good health (CMV status not recorded). Some clones in this sample may be carry-over from other donors' samples. Here the CDR3 DNA reads TGTGCCAGCAGTTTGTTCGGGGCTAACTATGGCTACACCTTC. Residues: CASSLFGANYGYTF.